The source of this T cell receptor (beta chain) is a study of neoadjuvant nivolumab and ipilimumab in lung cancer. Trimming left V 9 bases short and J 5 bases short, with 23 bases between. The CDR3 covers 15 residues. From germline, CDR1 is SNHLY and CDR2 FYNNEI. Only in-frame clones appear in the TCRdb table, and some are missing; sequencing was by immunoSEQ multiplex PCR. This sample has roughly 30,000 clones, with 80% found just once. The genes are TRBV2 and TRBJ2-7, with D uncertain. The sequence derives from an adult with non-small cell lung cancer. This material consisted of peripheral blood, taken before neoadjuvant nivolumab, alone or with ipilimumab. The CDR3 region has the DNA TGTGCCAGTATTTGGACCCTCGACCGTAGGAACGAGCAGTACTTC. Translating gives CASIWTLDRRNEQYF. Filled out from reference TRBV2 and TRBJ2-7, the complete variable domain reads EPEVTQTPSHQVTQMGQEVILRCVPISNHLYFYWYRQILGQKVEFLVSFYNNEISEKSEIFDDQFSVERPDGSNFTLKIRSTKLEDSAMYFCASIWTLDRRNEQYFGPGTRLTVT.